Following are 20 T cell receptor beta chains from one sample sequenced in a study of cytomegalovirus exposure and HLA in healthy donors. The PCR ran on 60 Vbeta and 13 Jbeta primers. This table comes from immunoSEQ multiplex PCR, and its TCRdb copy is limited to in-frame clones, with some not included. The sample yields roughly 100,000 clones, of which the top ten take up 3% to 3.5%. Sequencing was performed on PBMCs. The receptors derive from a man in his forties in good health and CMV-seronegative.

In regard to this clone: An end of the junction does not agree with germline; a read error may underlie this. The chain couples TRBV28 to TRBJ2-1, with 9 bases lining up with TRBD1. The germline V gene encodes CDR1 MDHEN and CDR2 SYDVKM. This CDR3 spans 10 amino acids. The CDR3 sequence: CASGRGQGIF. CDR3 coding DNA: TGTGCCAGCGGACGGGGACAGGGAATCTTC.

The V gene is TRBV6-6, the J gene TRBJ2-7; 8 nucleotides agree with TRBD1. The trim removed 7 bases at V and 3 bases at J, leaving 5 bases unmatched. The V gene's germline CDR1 is MNHNY and CDR2 SVGAGI (reference sequence). The CDR3 has 13 residues. The CDR3 DNA is TGTGCCAGCACGAGGACAGGGAACTACGAGCAGTACTTC. Protein: CASTRTGNYEQYF.

The V call is TRBV7-6, the J call TRBJ2-5, with 8 bases that match TRBD2. Unmatched junction bases numbered 5, after V lost 2 bases and J lost 9 bases. Germline CDR1 is SGHVS and CDR2 is FNYEAQ. CDR3 size: 13 residues. This chain's CDR3 is CASSLRGGDSQYF. Here the CDR3 DNA reads TGTGCCAGCAGCTTACGGGGGGGGGATTCCCAGTACTTC.

This chain connects TRBV4-1 to TRBJ1-5, with D unresolved. V was clipped by 3 bases and J by 3 bases, with 15 bases between them. This CDR3 comprises 16 residues. The germline V gene encodes CDR1 MGHRA and CDR2 YSYEKL. CDR3 DNA: TGCGCCAGCAGCCACGCTGGGCAGCTAATCAATCAGCCCCAGCATTTT. Translation gives CASSHAGQLINQPQHF.

This chain uses TRBV19 with TRBJ2-3; 9 bases align to TRBD1. Unmatched junction bases numbered 16, after V lost 8 bases and J lost 4 bases. Germline V gives CDR1 LNHDA, CDR2 SQIVND (reference sequence). This CDR3 comprises 17 residues. The CDR3 is CASHSGQGLEGADTQYF. Here the CDR3 DNA reads TGTGCCAGTCATTCGGGACAGGGATTAGAAGGGGCAGATACGCAGTATTTT.

The rearrangement links TRBV27 to TRBJ1-2; D unclear. V was shortened by 2 bases and J by 4 bases, with 17 bases between the two germline ends. CDR1 and CDR2 (germline): MNHEY, SMNVEV (reference sequence). CDR3 size: 16 residues. The CDR3, as DNA: TGTGCCAGCAGTTTAACCGGTGGAGGACGGTCCTATGGCTACACCTTC. The encoded protein is CASSLTGGGRSYGYTF.

The genes are TRBV30 and TRBJ1-2; a weak D match, TRBD1 (5 bases). Germline V lookup: CDR1 GTSNPN, CDR2 SVGIG (reference sequence). Trimming stripped 5 bases from V and 7 bases from J, with 8 bases between. This CDR3 comprises 10 residues. This chain's CDR3 is CAWWGGGYTF. CDR3 DNA sequence: TGTGCCTGGTGGGGGGGTGGCTACACCTTC. The full variable domain, completed using reference TRBV30 and TRBJ1-2, is SQTIHQWPATLVQPVGSPLSLECTVEGTSNPNLYWYRQAAGRGLQLLFYSVGIGQISSEVPQNLSASRPQDRQFILSSKKLLLSDSGFYLCAWWGGGYTFGSGTRLTVV.

The J gene is TRBJ1-5, the V gene TRBV6-6; 8 bases line up with TRBD1. With V trimmed by 3 bases and J by 4 bases, 5 bases remained unmatched. The germline CDR1 and CDR2 sequences are MNHNY and SVGAGI (reference sequence). The CDR3 runs to 15 residues. For the CDR3, the DNA is TGTGCCAGCAGTTATCGGACAGGGCGGAATCAGCCCCAGCATTTT. This codes for CASSYRTGRNQPQHF.

This chain joins TRBV6-5 and TRBJ1-5; 11 bases map to TRBD1. The ends lost 6 bases at V and 9 bases at J; junction bases unmatched: 10. This CDR3 is built from 15 residues. Per the germline V gene, CDR1 is MNHEY and CDR2 is SVGAGI. The CDR3 DNA reads as TGTGCCAGCAGGATCGGGACAGGGGGGCATGTGCCCCAGCATTTT. This encodes CASRIGTGGHVPQHF.

V usage is TRBV28 and J usage is TRBJ2-1, with a tentative D call TRBD1 (5 bases). Per the germline V gene, CDR1 is MDHEN and CDR2 is SYDVKM. The CDR3 length is 12 residues. With 6 bases removed from V and 9 bases from J, the gap between germline ends came to 12 bases. CDR3 nucleotide sequence: TGTGCCAGCAGGCAACAGGATACTGAGCAGTTCTTC. This gives the protein CASRQQDTEQFF.

The chain carries TRBV7-9 and TRBJ2-1; 8 bases map to TRBD2. The CDR3 totals 15 residues. V shed 1 base, J shed 2 bases, and the junction held 1 base outside the gene matches. Germline CDR1 is SEHNR and CDR2 is FQNEAQ (reference sequence). CDR3 nucleotide sequence: TGTGCCAGCAGCTTAGGCGGGGGGACCTACAATGAGCAGTTCTTC. The encoded protein is CASSLGGGTYNEQFF.

This chain uses TRBV6-5 with TRBJ2-7; 9 bases are shared with TRBD2. The germline V gene encodes CDR1 MNHEY and CDR2 SVGAGI. V was clipped by 8 bases and J by 3 bases; unmatched bases: 11. The CDR3 is 15 amino acids. In DNA, the CDR3 is TGTGCCAGCTCTCTCTTAGCGGGGGCGGGCTACGAGCAGTACTTC. Encoded protein: CASSLLAGAGYEQYF.

In DNA, the CDR3 is TGTGCCAGCAGCGAAAATGGGGGGATAGCCAAAAACATTCAGTACTTC. This gives the protein CASSENGGIAKNIQYF. The chain combines TRBV9 with TRBJ2-4; D might be TRBD2 (6 bases). This CDR3 contains 16 residues. V lost 3 bases to trimming and J lost 0 bases, with 13 bases between them. CDR1 and CDR2 (germline): SGDLS, YYNGEE.

V and J are TRBV6-1 and TRBJ2-2; TRBD2 is a possible D gene (6 bases). The CDR3 consists of 15 residues. The germline CDR1 and CDR2 sequences are MNHNS and SASEGT. V shed 6 bases and J shed 6 bases, with 17 bases lying between them. The CDR3 protein is CASSFEEGRSGELFF. CDR3 DNA: TGTGCCAGCAGCTTCGAGGAGGGGAGGTCCGGGGAGCTGTTTTTT.

The chain has TRBV6-6 and TRBJ2-7, with 10 positions matching TRBD2. With V trimmed by 6 bases and J by 4 bases, 9 bases remained unmatched. CDR3 length: 15 amino acids. From germline, CDR1 is MNHNY and CDR2 SVGAGI (reference sequence). CDR3 nucleotide sequence: TGTGCCAGCAGAGGAGCGGGAGGGGAGGGGTACGAGCAGTACTTC. Encoded protein: CASRGAGGEGYEQYF.

The rearrangement joins TRBV30 to TRBJ1-2; possibly TRBD1 for D (6 bases). The CDR3 has 11 residues. CDR1 is GTSNPN and CDR2 is SVGIG in the germline V gene (reference sequence). V was pared by 5 bases and J by 9 bases, with 13 bases between. The CDR3 DNA is TGTGCCTGGTCACAGGGTAGTAGCTACACCTTC. Protein sequence: CAWSQGSSYTF.

This chain joins TRBV30 and TRBJ1-1; tentatively, D is TRBD1 (5 bases). This CDR3 is 13 amino acids long. V was clipped by 1 base and J by 1 base, with 7 bases between them. Germline V CDR1 and CDR2: GTSNPN, SVGIG (reference sequence). CDR3 protein: CAWSGRGNTEAFF. The CDR3 coding sequence is TGTGCCTGGAGTGGGAGGGGGAACACTGAAGCTTTCTTT.

As DNA, the CDR3 is TGTGCCAGCTCACCTTCGACAGGGTGGTCCACTGAAGCTTTCTTT. Translating gives CASSPSTGWSTEAFF. This chain joins TRBV18 and TRBJ1-1, with 7 nucleotides matching TRBD1. The V and J ends lost 3 bases and 4 bases, in that order; junction bases with no gene match: 8. This CDR3 has 15 amino acids. CDR1 KGHSH and CDR2 LQKENI come from the germline V gene.

V and J are TRBV4-3 and TRBJ1-1, with 9 nucleotides matching TRBD1. Trimming removed 4 bases from V and 0 bases from J; junction bases left unmatched: 12. This CDR3 contains 18 residues. Germline V lookup: CDR1 LGHNA, CDR2 YSLEER. CDR3 sequence (DNA): TGCGCCAGCAGCCCGAAATTAAGCAGGACAGGGGTGAACACTGAAGCTTTCTTT. Encoded protein: CASSPKLSRTGVNTEAFF.

The J gene is TRBJ2-5, the V gene TRBV5-1; D not resolved. Trimming removed 5 bases from V and 5 bases from J, with 13 bases in between. CDR1 and CDR2 from the germline V gene are SGHRS and YFSETQ. CDR3 size: 13 residues. CDR3 amino acids: CASSVRVAETQYF. DNA for the CDR3: TGCGCCAGCAGTGTGCGTGTCGCGGAGACCCAGTACTTC.